This T cell receptor (beta chain) comes out of a study of T-cell memory formation after mild COVID-19. MiXCR was run by TCRdb on the 5' RACE reads, yielding one entry per CDR3 protein. The data contain 150,000 to 200,000 distinct CDR3 sequences, 11% of them singletons. There are many counts of this clonotype. The antigen remains unidentified. CDR3 length equals 14 residues. Germline V lookup: CDR1 LGHDT, CDR2 YNNKEL (reference sequence). The V end lost 0 bases, the J end lost 4 bases, and 10 bases lay between the germline ends. Study results and limitations: Whether day 37 second-wave clones are SARS-CoV-2-specific was not confirmed.

Sequencing was performed on PBMCs or a T cell subset sorted from them (not recorded which). The source is a man in his late teens or twenties who had mild COVID-19 (a few samples of this study predate the infection). Cell type and time point are not known. The chain uses TRBV3-1 and TRBJ2-7; D is unresolved. The CDR3 region is CASSQDTARYEQYF. CDR3 DNA: TGTGCCAGCAGCCAAGATACCGCAAGGTACGAGCAGTACTTC.